Below, 13 T cell receptor beta chains from the same sample are listed, as sequenced in a study of T-cell reconstitution after alpha-beta-depleted transplantation in children. Using unique molecular identifiers, the investigators prepared the TCRbeta library. TCRdb re-called the PCR reads with MiXCR, one entry per CDR3 protein. The sample shows around 700,000 distinct CDR3 sequences, approximately 14% of them seen only once. Sample: PBMCs, taken before TCRalphabeta/CD19-depleted stem cell transplant. The receptors shown here come from a girl aged 2-10 years with congenital amegakaryocytic thrombocytopenia, due to receive a stem cell transplant.

This clonotype has more than one count but fewer than ten. This chain joins TRBV7-9 and TRBJ1-1, with D perhaps TRBD1 (5 bases). Germline loops: CDR1 SEHNR, CDR2 FQNEAQ (reference sequence). CDR3 length equals 16 residues. Trimming left V 4 bases short and J 0 bases short, with 15 bases between. Here the CDR3 reads CASSSSIMTVNTEAFF. CDR3 in DNA: TGTGCCAGCAGCTCGTCCATAATGACAGTGAACACTGAAGCTTTCTTT.

This chain connects TRBV29-1 to TRBJ1-1; a weak D match, TRBD1 (5 bases). In germline, CDR1 is SQVTM, CDR2 ANQGSEA. Trimming stripped 0 bases from V and 5 bases from J, with 13 bases between. CDR3 length equals 14 residues. This CDR3 reads CSVEDGAGGTEAFF. In DNA form, the CDR3 reads TGCAGCGTTGAAGACGGGGCGGGAGGTACTGAAGCTTTCTTT.

There are many counts of this clonotype. This rearrangement joins TRBV25-1 to TRBJ1-1; no definite D call. Deletions cut 1 base from V and 3 bases from J, with 9 bases between. CDR1 and CDR2 from the germline V gene are MGHDK and SYGVNS. The CDR3 has 14 amino acids. The CDR3 sequence is CASSEWAADTEAFF. As DNA, the CDR3 is TGTGCCAGCAGTGAATGGGCAGCAGACACTGAAGCTTTCTTT.

The chain carries TRBV30 and TRBJ2-3, with D perhaps matching TRBD2 (6 bases). The CDR3 spans 14 residues. Germline lookup yields CDR1 GTSNPN and CDR2 SVGIG (reference sequence). V was clipped by 3 bases and J by 10 bases, with 20 bases between them. The CDR3 DNA reads TGTGCCTGGAGGGAGGGGTTAAACTATGGACCGCAGTATTTT. Amino acids: CAWREGLNYGPQYF.

This clonotype has a handful of counts. The chain combines TRBV12-3 or TRBV12-4 with TRBJ2-7, with 8 bases matching TRBD2. The CDR3 length is 14 residues. Trimming at V came to 7 bases and at J to 2 bases, leaving 7 bases not matched to a gene. The CDR3 reads CASTNSGKAYEQYF. CDR3 nucleotide sequence: TGTGCCAGCACTAATAGCGGGAAGGCCTACGAGCAGTACTTC.

Many counts were recorded for this clonotype. The V gene is TRBV5-1, the J gene TRBJ2-1; D call uncertain. Trimming pared 0 bases from V and 10 bases from J, leaving 5 bases between. The CDR3 extends over 11 amino acids. Germline CDR1 SGHRS, CDR2 YFSETQ. The CDR3, as DNA: TGCGCCAGCAGCTTGGAAGAAGAGCAGTTCTTC. Translation gives CASSLEEEQFF.

This clonotype was counted only a few times. The CDR3 bases are TGTGCCAGCAGCTTAGCGCTTCGAGGGACTGAAGCTTTCTTT. Translating it yields CASSLALRGTEAFF. This rearrangement joins TRBV7-2 to TRBJ1-1; D is undetermined. Germline V CDR1 and CDR2: SGHTA, FQGNSA. This CDR3 spans 14 amino acids. The V end was cut by 0 bases, the J end by 5 bases, with 10 bases between. Full variable domain (outside the CDR3, taken from reference TRBV7-2 and TRBJ1-1): GAGVSQSPSNKVTEKGKDVELRCDPISGHTALYWYRQSLGQGLEFLIYFQGNSAPDKSGLPSDRFSAERTGGSVSTLTIQRTQQEDSAVYLCASSLALRGTEAFFGQGTRLTVV.

The chain links TRBV5-1 to TRBJ2-5, with TRBD1 as a possible D gene (6 bases). Trimming pared 0 bases from V and 1 base from J, leaving 13 bases between. The CDR3 has 16 residues. CDR1 and CDR2 from the germline V gene are SGHRS and YFSETQ. This CDR3 is CASSLVRGRFQETQYF. The CDR3 coding sequence is TGCGCCAGCAGCTTGGTCAGGGGAAGGTTCCAAGAGACCCAGTACTTC.

V gene TRBV12-3 or TRBV12-4 combines with J gene TRBJ2-2; 7 positions match TRBD1. V trimming: 7 bases; J trimming: 4 bases; junction bases outside the gene matches: 15. This CDR3 region has 17 residues. The CDR3 reads CASTPSPGTASTGELFF. The CDR3 DNA follows: TGTGCCAGCACCCCAAGTCCCGGGACAGCGAGCACCGGGGAGCTGTTTTTT.

This clonotype has ten or more counts. The gene calls are TRBV29-1 and TRBJ2-7; D ambiguous. Trimming took off 4 bases at V and 0 bases at J, with 13 bases between the two ends. The CDR3 runs to 14 residues. CDR1 and CDR2 from the germline V gene are SQVTM and ANQGSEA. Written as DNA, the CDR3 is TGCAGCGTTGTTGGGGTCCTGGGCTCCTACGAGCAGTACTTC. The encoded protein is CSVVGVLGSYEQYF.

Concerning this clonotype itself: A read error may explain this, as a much larger clone is one base away. For the CDR3, the DNA is TGTGCCAGCAGCGTCCAGACAGGGAACTATGGCTACCCCTTC. Amino acids: CASSVQTGNYGYPF. This chain joins TRBV9 and TRBJ1-2; 7 nucleotides agree with TRBD1. The length of the CDR3 is 14 residues. From germline, CDR1 is SGDLS and CDR2 YYNGEE.

The chain couples TRBV10-3 to TRBJ1-2; perhaps TRBD1 as D (5 bases). Germline lookup yields CDR1 ENHRY and CDR2 SYGVKD. The CDR3 has 10 residues. Trimming shortened V by 10 bases and J by 6 bases, and 9 bases separated the two germline ends. CDR3 sequence: CATRDNGYTF. Written as DNA, the CDR3 is TGTGCCACCAGGGATAATGGCTACACCTTC.

A word on this clonotype: A much bigger clone sits one base away, suggesting this may be a read error. The V and J genes are TRBV29-1 and TRBJ2-1, with D tentatively TRBD2 (5 bases). Germline assignment: CDR1 SQVTM and CDR2 ANQGSEA. There are 11 residues in the CDR3. The CDR3 DNA follows: TGCAGCGTACCCGAGGGCAATGAGCATTTCTTC. It codes for CSVPEGNEHFF.